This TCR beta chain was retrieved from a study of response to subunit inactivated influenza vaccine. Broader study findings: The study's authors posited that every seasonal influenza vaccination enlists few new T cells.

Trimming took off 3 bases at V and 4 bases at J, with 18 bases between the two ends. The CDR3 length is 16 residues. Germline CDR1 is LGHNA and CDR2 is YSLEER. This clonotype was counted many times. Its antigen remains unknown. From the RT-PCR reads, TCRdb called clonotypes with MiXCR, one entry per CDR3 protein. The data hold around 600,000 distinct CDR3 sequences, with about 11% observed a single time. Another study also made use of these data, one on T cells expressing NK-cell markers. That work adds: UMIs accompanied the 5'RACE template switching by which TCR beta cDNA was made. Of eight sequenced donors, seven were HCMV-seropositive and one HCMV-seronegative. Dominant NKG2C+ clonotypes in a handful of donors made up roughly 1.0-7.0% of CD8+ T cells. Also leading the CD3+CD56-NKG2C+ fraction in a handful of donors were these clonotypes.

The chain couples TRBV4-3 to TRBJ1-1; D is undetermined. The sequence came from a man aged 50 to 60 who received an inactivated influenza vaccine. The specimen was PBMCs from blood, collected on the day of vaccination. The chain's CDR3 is CASSQIMGPRATEAFF. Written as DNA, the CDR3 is TGCGCCAGCAGCCAGATCATGGGCCCTCGGGCCACTGAAGCTTTCTTT.